This TCR beta chain was profiled in a study of cytomegalovirus exposure and HLA in healthy donors. The CDR3 loop spans 14 amino acids. J was trimmed by 2 bases and V by 0 bases; bases with no gene match: 1. The germline V gene has CDR1 SQVTM and CDR2 ANQGSEA. As concerns this clone: The antigen remains unidentified.

TCRdb's copy holds only in-frame clones and misses some; the assay was immunoSEQ multiplex PCR. Of hundreds of thousands of clones in the sample, roughly 85% were seen once. Findings of the study overall: That first-cohort TCR clusters tended to co-occur in the 100 to 150 validation repertoires was found in a later analysis.

Input material: PBMCs. V gene TRBV29-1 combines with J gene TRBJ2-7; TRBD1 agrees at 10 bases. This clonotype was obtained from a woman aged 18-29 years in good health and CMV-seronegative. CDR3 sequence: CSVEEGTGAYEQYF. DNA for the CDR3: TGCAGCGTTGAAGAGGGGACAGGGGCCTACGAGCAGTACTTC.